The 13 T cell receptor beta chains presented below share a single source sample, sequenced in a study of shared clonotypes between healthy human individuals. Using immunoSEQ multiplex PCR, the repertoire was profiled, and TCRdb retains in-frame clones only, with some absent. The sample includes 900,000 to 1,200,000 clones, about 84% seen only once; the top ten take around 0.61%. Sequenced: memory CD4+ T cells from PBMCs. Subset: CD45RA-negative fraction. Source of these receptors: a man aged 18-30 years in good health. Some clones in this sample may be carry-over from other donors' samples.

CDR3 loop: CASSISGSYTYEQYF. Here the CDR3 DNA reads TGTGCCAGTAGTATCTCCGGGAGTTACACCTACGAGCAGTACTTC. This chain links TRBV19 with TRBJ2-7, with a weak D call TRBD2 (6 bases). V gave up 3 bases and J gave up 2 bases, with 14 bases separating them. The germline gives CDR1 LNHDA, CDR2 SQIVND (reference sequence). The CDR3 contains 15 residues.

This sequence joins TRBV2 and TRBJ2-1; D is undetermined. Trimming removed 7 bases at V and 3 bases at J, with 10 bases between. CDR1 and CDR2 from the germline V gene are SNHLY and FYNNEI. The CDR3 totals 13 residues. This CDR3 reads CASIPIIYNEQFF. The CDR3 nucleotides are TGTGCCAGCATCCCCATTATCTACAATGAGCAGTTCTTC.

V is TRBV28 and J is TRBJ1-2; possibly TRBD1 for D (5 bases). Between the trimmed V and J ends, which lost 3 bases and 8 bases, there was a span of 16 bases. Germline CDR1 is MDHEN and CDR2 is SYDVKM. This CDR3 has 14 residues. Here the CDR3 reads CASSFALGVWGYTF. The CDR3 region has the DNA TGTGCCAGCAGTTTTGCGTTGGGGGTTTGGGGCTACACCTTC.

This clone was seen more than once but under ten times. Other DNA sequences of this sample code for an identical CDR3. For the CDR3, the DNA is TGCGCCAGCAGCTTGGGGATGAACACTGAAGCTTTCTTT. It encodes CASSLGMNTEAFF. J is TRBJ1-1 and V is TRBV5-1; D is unclear. Germline values: CDR1 SGHRS, CDR2 YFSETQ. The CDR3 length is 13 residues. Trimming removed 0 bases at V and 0 bases at J, with 3 bases between.

The V and J genes are TRBV7-9 and TRBJ2-2; 7 nucleotides match TRBD2. Trimming took 7 bases from V and 7 from J; bases not matched to a gene: 12. This CDR3 is 15 amino acids long. Germline CDR1 and CDR2: SEHNR and FQNEAQ (reference sequence). The CDR3 spells CASTPTAGASGELFF. CDR3 nucleotides: TGTGCCAGCACCCCCACTGCGGGAGCCAGCGGGGAGCTGTTTTTT.

The V and J genes are TRBV7-9 and TRBJ2-2; TRBD2 matches 12 bases. Germline trimming cut 1 base from V and 5 bases from J; bases unmatched to any gene: 8. The V gene's germline CDR1 is SEHNR and CDR2 FQNEAQ (reference sequence). The CDR3 has 18 amino acids. The CDR3 sequence is CASSLGRLAGVGTGELFF. For the CDR3, the DNA is TGTGCCAGCAGCTTAGGCCGACTAGCGGGAGTCGGGACCGGGGAGCTGTTTTTT.

The chain is built from TRBV18 and TRBJ2-1; a possible D gene is TRBD1 (6 bases). The V gene lost 3 bases and the J gene lost 9 bases, with 18 bases spanning the gap. Germline CDR1 is KGHSH and CDR2 is LQKENI. The CDR3 is 15 amino acids. The CDR3 protein is CASSPLRGLLGEQFF. In DNA form, the CDR3 reads TGTGCCAGCTCACCCCTCAGGGGCCTCCTGGGTGAGCAGTTCTTC.

The V and J genes are TRBV6-1 and TRBJ1-1; a weak D match, TRBD1 (6 bases). The ends were cut back, 6 bases at V and 4 bases at J, with 9 bases in the middle. CDR1 is MNHNS, CDR2 SASEGT, per germline. CDR3 length: 12 residues. CDR3 in DNA: TGTGCCAGCAGGGGGGGGCCCACTGAAGCTTTCTTT. The encoded protein is CASRGGPTEAFF.

The V and J genes are TRBV29-1 and TRBJ2-7; D ambiguous. Trimming took off 7 bases at V and 2 bases at J, with 15 bases between the two ends. The germline V gene encodes CDR1 SQVTM and CDR2 ANQGSEA. This CDR3 has 13 residues. CDR3 in DNA: TGCAGCGCACTACTCGACCGTCCCTACGAGCAGTACTTC. Amino acids: CSALLDRPYEQYF.

A note on this clone: One base away lies a much larger clone, so this may be a sequencing read error. The V call is TRBV28, the J call TRBJ1-1, with D uncertain. V dropped 6 bases and J dropped 1 base, with 3 bases sitting between them. Germline CDR1 is MDHEN and CDR2 is SYDVKM. The CDR3 is 11 amino acids. The CDR3 nucleotides read TGTGCCAGCAGCGAGAACACTGAAGCTTTCTTT. Its protein product is CASSENTEAFF.

This clone has only one observation. This rearrangement joins TRBV7-9 to TRBJ2-5; perhaps D is TRBD1 or TRBD2 (5 bases each). The CDR3 sequence is 14 residues long. The V end lost 5 bases, the J end lost 5 bases, and 15 bases lay between the germline ends. Per the germline V gene, CDR1 is SEHNR and CDR2 is FQNEAQ (reference sequence). The CDR3 DNA follows: TGTGCCAGCAGCCCGGAGGTGGGGCGGGAGACCCAGTACTTC. Translating it yields CASSPEVGRETQYF.

The table lists this clone with a count of one. This chain uses TRBV19 with TRBJ1-1; tentatively, D is TRBD1 (6 bases). The germline gives CDR1 LNHDA, CDR2 SQIVND (reference sequence). V dropped 2 bases and J dropped 2 bases, with 12 bases sitting between them. The length of the CDR3 is 15 residues. As DNA, the CDR3 is TGTGCCAGTAGTATAAGGTCAGGGGTTAACACTGAAGCTTTCTTT. Translating gives CASSIRSGVNTEAFF.

This chain connects TRBV9 to TRBJ2-2, with D maybe TRBD2 (6 bases). Germline V CDR1 and CDR2: SGDLS, YYNGEE. The germline V and J ends were trimmed by 2 bases and 6 bases, with 14 bases remaining between them. The CDR3 extends over 15 amino acids. CDR3 amino acids: CASSVDREPPGELFF. The CDR3 bases are TGTGCCAGCAGCGTGGACCGGGAGCCACCCGGGGAGCTGTTTTTT.